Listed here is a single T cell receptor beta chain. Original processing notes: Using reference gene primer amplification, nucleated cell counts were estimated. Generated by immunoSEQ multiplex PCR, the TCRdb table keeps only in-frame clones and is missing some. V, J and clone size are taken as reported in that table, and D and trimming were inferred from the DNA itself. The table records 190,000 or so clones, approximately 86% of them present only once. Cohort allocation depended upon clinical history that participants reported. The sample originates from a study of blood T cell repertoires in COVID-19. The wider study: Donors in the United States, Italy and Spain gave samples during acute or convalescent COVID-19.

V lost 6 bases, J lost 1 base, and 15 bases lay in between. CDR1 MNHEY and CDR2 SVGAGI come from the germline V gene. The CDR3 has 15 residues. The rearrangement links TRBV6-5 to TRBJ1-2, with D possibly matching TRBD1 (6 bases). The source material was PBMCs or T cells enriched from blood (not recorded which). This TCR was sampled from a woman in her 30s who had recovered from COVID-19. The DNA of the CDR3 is TGTGCCAGCAGAGCCGGGTGGGGGCTTAACTATGGCTACACCTTC. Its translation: CASRAGWGLNYGYTF.